The source of this T cell receptor (beta chain) is a study of a mutant IDH1 vaccine in newly diagnosed glioma. Whole-study context: Every participant had undergone radiotherapy, temozolomide, or both before, and most underwent both. Overall study results and limits: Pseudoprogression appears to have had no connection to changes in top peripheral T cell clonotypes.

V lost 0 bases and J lost 7, with 10 bases in between. This CDR3 is 13 amino acids long. Germline lookup yields CDR1 SGHRS and CDR2 YFSETQ. Specified time point: week 5, during vaccination. Vaccination used 300 ug of mutant IDH1 20-mer peptide per dose, with topical imiquimod. Generated by immunoSEQ multiplex PCR, the TCRdb table keeps only in-frame clones and is missing some. Of approximately 60,000 clones in the sample, 82% are singletons; the top ten hold 2.5% to 3.5%. Turning to this clone: Its antigen is unidentified.

J is TRBJ1-1 and V is TRBV5-1, with D perhaps TRBD1 (5 bases). This sample comprised PBMCs, obtained from a glioma patient whose treatment included an IDH1 peptide vaccine. This clonotype originated in a woman aged 18-29 years with glioma. Some clones in this sample may be carry-over from other donors' samples. In DNA form, the CDR3 reads TGCGCCAGCAGCTTGGGTGGGGGATATGAAGCTTTCTTT. Its translation: CASSLGGGYEAFF.